This TCR beta chain is drawn from a study of blood T cell repertoires in COVID-19. Across the study: COVID-19 samples from acute and convalescent phases originated in the United States, Italy and Spain.

Germline values: CDR1 WNHNN, CDR2 SYGVQD (reference sequence). The CDR3 extends over 16 amino acids. V lost 0 bases and J lost 4; bases outside the gene matches: 6. Recruitment covered about 26 US areas and drew participants whose ages spanned about 18 to 100 years. Participants were placed into cohorts based on the clinical history they reported. The table came from immunoSEQ multiplex PCR; TCRdb's copy has only in-frame clones and leaves some out. The data show about 310,000 clones, roughly 89% seen once. The specimen sequenced was PBMCs or T cells enriched from blood (not recorded which). This TCR was sampled from a man between 60 and 70 years old who had recovered from COVID-19. The chain joins TRBV10-1 to TRBJ2-1; 7 positions match TRBD2. The CDR3 DNA sequence: TGCGCCAGCAGTGAGTCGGCGGGAGCTAGGTACAATGAGCAGTTCTTC. Its protein product is CASSESAGARYNEQFF.